This T cell receptor beta chain appears in the sequencing data of a study of CD8+CD57+ T cells in acquired aplastic anemia. About the research overall: Sorted CD4+ and CD8+ cells yielded DNA averaging about 3.1 ug.

Patients selected for sequencing had displayed CD8+CD57+ cell expansion by flow cytometry. There were no patients without severe acquired aplastic anemia. The use of genomic DNA as template underpinned the TCR beta VDJ and CDR3 profiling. TCRdb reprocessed the reads via MiXCR and lists one record per CDR3 protein. The table records 150,000 to 180,000 distinct CDR3 sequences, about 50% of them present only once. Of note for this clonotype: Its antigen remains unknown.

Study outcomes and limitations: Between the patient and control groups, CD8+ Simpson's diversity did not differ significantly. Researchers report that twenty-nine CD8+ CDR3 sequences appeared in both patients and controls.

Looked up from germline, CDR1 is ENHRY and CDR2 is SYGVKD. The CDR3 is made up of 14 amino acids. V gave up 5 bases and J gave up 7 bases, with 15 bases separating them. This chain connects TRBV10-3 to TRBJ2-1; D is perhaps TRBD2 (6 bases). This clonotype was sampled from a human donor with aplastic anemia. The source material was sorted CD4+, CD8+, or CD8+CD57+ T cells (not recorded which) from PBMCs. Here the CDR3 reads CAISWGISGNEQFF. The CDR3 region has the DNA TGTGCCATCAGTTGGGGCATCAGCGGGAATGAGCAGTTCTTC.